This T cell receptor (beta chain) was recovered during a study of early T cells in non-severe SARS-CoV-2 infection. In TCRdb, the 5' RACE reads were re-called with MiXCR into one record per CDR3 protein. Of about 60,000 distinct CDR3 sequences in the sample, roughly a tenth are singletons; the top ten hold approximately 1.1%. CDR1 is KGHSH, CDR2 LQKENI, per germline. The CDR3 consists of 16 residues. V gave up 3 bases and J gave up 0 bases, with 12 bases separating them. Sequenced input: whole blood. J is TRBJ2-4 and V is TRBV18; no clear D gene. The TCR comes from an adult who was a healthcare worker with PCR-confirmed SARS-CoV-2 infection or an uninfected control (not recorded which). The DNA of the CDR3 is TGTGCCAGCTCACCTTTTCCCGAGAGAGCCAAAAACATTCAGTACTTC. Encoded protein: CASSPFPERAKNIQYF.